This T cell receptor beta chain was retrieved from a study of blood T cell repertoires in COVID-19. Germline V lookup: CDR1 SGHTA, CDR2 FQGNSA. The CDR3 is made up of 17 amino acids. Unmatched junction bases numbered 9, after V lost 3 bases and J lost 5 bases. In this sample, this clone turned up a few times. The data were produced by immunoSEQ multiplex PCR, yet TCRdb's version contains in-frame clones alone and is incomplete. The sample shows around 300,000 clones, around 88% of them seen only once. This TCR derives from a man aged 25 to 45 with active or convalescent COVID-19. Material: peripheral blood. The rearrangement joins TRBV7-2 to TRBJ2-5; 13 bases match TRBD2. CDR3 nucleotides: TGTGCCAGCAGCTTGACTAGCGGGGGGAATATCCGGGAGACCCAGTACTTC. Translating it yields CASSLTSGGNIRETQYF. The full variable domain, its missing parts supplied by reference TRBV7-2 and TRBJ2-5, is GAGVSQSPSNKVTEKGKDVELRCDPISGHTALYWYRQSLGQGLEFLIYFQGNSAPDKSGLPSDRFSAERTGGSVSTLTIQRTQQEDSAVYLCASSLTSGGNIRETQYFGPGTRLLVL.